The 12 T cell receptor beta chains below come from one sample, sequenced in a study of T cells in Graves' hyperthyroidism and ophthalmopathy. It was RNA transcripts that yielded the amplified TCR beta CDR3 regions. First-round RT-PCR targeting the TCR CDR3 was performed with the HTBI primer set. TCRdb passed the multiplex PCR reads through MiXCR, listing each CDR3 protein once. The table has 160,000 or so distinct CDR3 sequences, 9.4% seen once; the top ten hold more than 20%. The sequencing input was blood. The receptor source for this set is a woman between 18 and 29 years old with Graves' hyperthyroidism that later progressed to Graves' ophthalmopathy.

This clonotype was recorded a few times. CDR3 nucleotide sequence: TGTGCCATCTCTGATGGCCGAGAGACCCAGTACTTC. Protein product: CAISDGRETQYF. The chain links TRBV10-3 to TRBJ2-5; D not certain. Trimming cost V 8 bases and J 4 bases, with 11 bases left between them. The length of the CDR3 is 12 residues. Per the germline V gene, CDR1 is ENHRY and CDR2 is SYGVKD.

Many counts were recorded for this clonotype. The chain joins TRBV12-3 or TRBV12-4 to TRBJ2-2; 9 nucleotides agree with TRBD2. CDR3 length: 17 residues. Losses at the gene ends were 1 base for V and 3 bases for J; bases not matched to a gene: 6. Written as DNA, the CDR3 is TGTGCCAGCAGTTTAGGCGGGGGGGCTGAATACACCGGGGAGCTGTTTTTT. Translated: CASSLGGGAEYTGELFF.

V is TRBV19 and J is TRBJ2-3; TRBD2 aligns across 16 bases. CDR3 length equals 18 residues. The ends lost 1 base at V and 4 bases at J; junction bases unmatched: 5. The germline CDR1 and CDR2 sequences are LNHDA and SQIVND (reference sequence). Here the CDR3 reads CASSIVGTSGGASDTQYF. The CDR3 DNA follows: TGTGCCAGTAGTATAGTTGGGACTAGCGGGGGGGCTTCAGATACGCAGTATTTT.

Many counts were recorded for this clonotype. The genes are TRBV11-2 and TRBJ2-3, with D perhaps TRBD1 or TRBD2 (6 bases each). Germline CDR1 and CDR2: SGHAT and FQNNGV. This CDR3 spans 17 amino acids. Trimming left V 4 bases short and J 4 bases short, with 21 bases between. CDR3 coding DNA: TGTGCCAGCAGCTCGATATTTAAGGGGGGTCGGGCAGATACGCAGTATTTT. Its translation: CASSSIFKGGRADTQYF.

The CDR3 spells CASSPLRWDRHSYEQYF. CDR3 coding DNA: TGTGCCAGCTCACCACTTCGGTGGGACCGCCATTCCTACGAGCAGTACTTC. This chain joins TRBV18 and TRBJ2-7; possibly TRBD1 or TRBD2 for D (5 bases each). Trimming took off 1 base at V and 1 base at J, with 17 bases between the two ends. This CDR3 contains 17 residues. Germline loops: CDR1 KGHSH, CDR2 LQKENI.

This clonotype has only a few counts. The chain couples TRBV30 to TRBJ2-6; no definite D call. The V gene's germline CDR1 is GTSNPN and CDR2 SVGIG (reference sequence). The CDR3 runs to 15 residues. V was trimmed by 0 bases and J by 2 bases, leaving 8 bases between them. The CDR3 DNA reads as TGTGCCTGGAGTGTACCTTCCCCTGGGGCCAACGTCCTGACTTTC. Encoded protein: CAWSVPSPGANVLTF.

This clonotype was seen many times. The CDR3 sequence: CASSPNSPGQGYEQYF. The DNA of the CDR3 is TGTGCCAGCAGCCCGAACTCTCCGGGACAGGGGTACGAGCAGTACTTC. The chain is built from TRBV11-1 and TRBJ2-7, with 10 bases lining up with TRBD1. There are 16 residues in the CDR3. Per the germline V gene, CDR1 is SGHAT and CDR2 is FQDESV (reference sequence). V was clipped by 5 bases and J by 4 bases; unmatched bases: 11.

The rearrangement links TRBV18 to TRBJ2-2; D is undetermined. CDR3 length: 14 amino acids. Per the germline V gene, CDR1 is KGHSH and CDR2 is LQKENI. Trimming pared 3 bases from V and 4 bases from J, leaving 9 bases between. Written as DNA, the CDR3 is TGTGCCAGCTCACCGTCCACTGTCACCGGGGAGCTGTTTTTT. Translation gives CASSPSTVTGELFF.

Concerning this clonotype itself: A single base separates this from a much larger clone, so it may be a read error. The rearrangement links TRBV9 to TRBJ2-2; a possible D gene is TRBD1 (5 bases). CDR3 length: 15 residues. Germline values: CDR1 SGDLS, CDR2 YYNGEE. V gave up 1 base and J gave up 5 bases, with 12 bases separating them. The CDR3 bases are TGTGCCAGCAGCGTAAATACAGGTGCTACCGGGGAGCTGTTTTTT. Its translation: CASSVNTGATGELFF.

This clonotype was observed at least ten times. The chain links TRBV20-1 to TRBJ1-2; TRBD1 is a possible D gene (5 bases). The length of the CDR3 is 10 residues. CDR1 is DFQATT and CDR2 is SNEGSKA in the germline V gene (reference sequence). V lost 6 bases to trimming and J lost 6 bases, with 8 bases between them. The chain's CDR3 is CSADSNGYTF. Here the CDR3 DNA reads TGCAGTGCCGACAGCAATGGCTACACCTTC.

The chain couples TRBV7-3 to TRBJ2-7; a weak D match, TRBD2 (6 bases). V was shortened by 0 bases and J by 1 base, with 10 bases between the two germline ends. There are 15 residues in the CDR3. Germline V CDR1 and CDR2: SGHTA, FQGTGA. The CDR3 DNA reads as TGTGCCAGCAGCTTAACAGGGGCGGGGTCCTACGAGCAGTACTTC. This translates into CASSLTGAGSYEQYF.

This clonotype has just a few counts. This sequence joins TRBV19 and TRBJ2-7; D unresolved. This CDR3 is built from 13 residues. V was shortened by 5 bases and J by 4 bases, with 12 bases between the two germline ends. The V gene's germline CDR1 is LNHDA and CDR2 SQIVND (reference sequence). CDR3 region: CASSALFGYEQYF. CDR3 coding DNA: TGTGCCAGTAGTGCTTTATTTGGATACGAGCAGTACTTC.